The sequence of this TCR beta chain was determined in a study of metastatic and nonmetastatic thyroid tumors. Every patient was untreated before thyroid surgery. This clone has more than one count but fewer than ten. TCRdb re-called the PCR reads through MiXCR. The sample comprises fewer than 40,000 clones, around half of which are singletons, and approximately 25% rests with the top ten. Input material: tumor tissue. The receptor was isolated from a male donor with papillary thyroid cancer or a benign thyroid nodule (not recorded which). Some clones in this sample may be carry-over from other donors' samples.

The CDR3 sequence: CASSLMTGEAFF. The CDR3 DNA follows: TGTGCCAGCAGTTTAATGACGGGCGAAGCTTTCTTT. This chain connects TRBV12-3 or TRBV12-4 to TRBJ1-1; D is undetermined. Trimming removed 2 bases at V and 8 bases at J, with 9 bases between. This CDR3 spans 12 amino acids.